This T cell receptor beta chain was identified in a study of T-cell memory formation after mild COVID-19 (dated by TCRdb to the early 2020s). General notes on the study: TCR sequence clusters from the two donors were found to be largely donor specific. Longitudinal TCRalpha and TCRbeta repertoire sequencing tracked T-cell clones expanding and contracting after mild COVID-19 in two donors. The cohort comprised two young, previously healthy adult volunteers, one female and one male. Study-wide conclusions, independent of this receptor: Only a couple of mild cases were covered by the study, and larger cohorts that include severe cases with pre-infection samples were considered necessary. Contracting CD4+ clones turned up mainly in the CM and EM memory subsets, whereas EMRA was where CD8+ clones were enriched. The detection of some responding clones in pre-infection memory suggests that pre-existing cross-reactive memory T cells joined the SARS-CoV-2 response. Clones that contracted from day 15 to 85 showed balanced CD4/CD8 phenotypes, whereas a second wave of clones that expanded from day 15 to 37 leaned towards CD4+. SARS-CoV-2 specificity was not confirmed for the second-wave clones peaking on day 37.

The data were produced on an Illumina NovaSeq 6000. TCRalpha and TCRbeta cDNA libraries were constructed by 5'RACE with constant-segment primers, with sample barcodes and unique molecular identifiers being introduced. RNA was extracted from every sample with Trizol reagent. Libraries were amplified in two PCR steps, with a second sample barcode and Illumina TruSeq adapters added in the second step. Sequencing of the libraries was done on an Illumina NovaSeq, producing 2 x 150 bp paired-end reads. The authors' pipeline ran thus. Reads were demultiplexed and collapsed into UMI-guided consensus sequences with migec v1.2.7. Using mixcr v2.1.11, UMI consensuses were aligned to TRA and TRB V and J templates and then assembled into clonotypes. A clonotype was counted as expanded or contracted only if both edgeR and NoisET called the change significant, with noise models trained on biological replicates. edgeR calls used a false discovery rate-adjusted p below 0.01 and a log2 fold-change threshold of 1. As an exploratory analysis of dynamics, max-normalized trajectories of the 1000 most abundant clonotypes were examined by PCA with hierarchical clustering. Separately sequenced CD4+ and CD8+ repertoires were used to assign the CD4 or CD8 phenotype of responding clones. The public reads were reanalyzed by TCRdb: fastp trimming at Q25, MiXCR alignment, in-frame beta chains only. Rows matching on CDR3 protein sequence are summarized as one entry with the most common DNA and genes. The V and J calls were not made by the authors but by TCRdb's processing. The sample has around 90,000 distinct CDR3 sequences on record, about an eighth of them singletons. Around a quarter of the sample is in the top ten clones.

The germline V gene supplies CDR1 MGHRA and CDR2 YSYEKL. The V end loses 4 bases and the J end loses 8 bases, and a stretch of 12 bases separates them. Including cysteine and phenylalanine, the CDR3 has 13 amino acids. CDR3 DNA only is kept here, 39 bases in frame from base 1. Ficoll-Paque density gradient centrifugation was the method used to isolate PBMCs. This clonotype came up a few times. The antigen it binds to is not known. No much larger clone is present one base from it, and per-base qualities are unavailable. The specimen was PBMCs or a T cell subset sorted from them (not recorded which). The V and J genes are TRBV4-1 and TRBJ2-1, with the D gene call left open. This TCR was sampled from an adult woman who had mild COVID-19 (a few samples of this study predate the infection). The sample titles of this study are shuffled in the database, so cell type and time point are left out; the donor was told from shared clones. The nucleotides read TGCGCCAGCAGCCCCGTTAGGGTTTATGAGCAGTTCTTC. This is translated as CASSPVRVYEQFF.